What follows are 18 T cell receptor beta chains derived from one specimen sequenced in a study of T-cell reconstitution after alpha-beta-depleted transplantation in children (dated by TCRdb to about 2016). Library generation was performed with PCR. Sequencing instrument: Illumina HiSeq 2500. To normalize quantification of the TCRbeta repertoire, the TCR libraries were built with molecular barcoding that relied on unique molecular identifiers. In TCRdb, the public reads were trimmed at Q25 with fastp and aligned with MiXCR, with productive beta chains retained. Rows merge per CDR3 protein into single entries with the most common DNA and genes. The sample table records hundreds of thousands of distinct CDR3 sequences; 10% to 13% of these occur just once. Of the sample, roughly 4% falls within the top ten clones. The specimen was PBMCs from the stem cell graft donor, collected from the stem cell graft. The source of these receptors is a human donor who donated a stem cell graft to a child with acute myeloid leukemia.

This clonotype showed up just a few times. This chain joins TRBV6-1 and TRBJ2-1; TRBD1 matches 10 bases. After removal of 6 bases from V and 3 bases from J, the junction contained 14 bases not matched to a gene. Germline CDR1 reads MNHNS; CDR2 reads SASEGT. The CDR3 extends over 18 amino acids. CDR3 residues: CASRGDRGLPLVYNEQFF. CDR3 in DNA: TGTGCCAGCAGGGGAGACAGGGGGCTACCCCTTGTCTACAATGAGCAGTTCTTC.

This clonotype was observed a few times. CDR3 DNA: TGCAGTGCGGTAGGACTAACTGGTACAGATACGCAGTATTTT. Protein: CSAVGLTGTDTQYF. The chain links TRBV20-1 to TRBJ2-3; maybe TRBD2 (6 bases). Germline V gene data show CDR1 as DFQATT and CDR2 as SNEGSKA (reference sequence). V was shortened by 6 bases and J by 3 bases, with 16 bases between the two germline ends. This CDR3 region has 14 residues.

This clonotype showed up many times. V gene TRBV12-3 or TRBV12-4 combines with J gene TRBJ1-1, with D possibly being TRBD1 (6 bases). V was cut by 5 bases and J by 1 base, with 8 bases left in between. The length of the CDR3 is 13 residues. The CDR3 DNA follows: TGTGCCAGCAGTCGACAGGAGAACACTGAAGCTTTCTTT. Translating it yields CASSRQENTEAFF.

This clonotype showed up just a few times. V gene TRBV6-2 or TRBV6-3 combines with J gene TRBJ2-1; D is uncertain. CDR1 is MNHEY, CDR2 SVGEGT, per germline. The CDR3 is 13 amino acids. V lost 8 bases, J lost 2 bases, and 10 bases lay in between. The CDR3 sequence: CASGRDAYNEQFF. The CDR3 bases are TGTGCCAGCGGCCGCGACGCCTACAATGAGCAGTTCTTC.

The sample holds many counts of this clonotype. This chain joins TRBV28 and TRBJ2-1, with TRBD2 identical over 12 bases. After removal of 1 base from V and 10 bases from J, the junction contained 5 bases not matched to a gene. The CDR3 spans 15 residues. Looked up from germline, CDR1 is MDHEN and CDR2 is SYDVKM. CDR3 coding DNA: TGTGCCAGCAGTTTATATCTAGCGGGAGGGCCGGAGCAGTTCTTC. The encoded protein is CASSLYLAGGPEQFF.

The V gene is TRBV5-1, the J gene TRBJ2-2; 10 bases match TRBD2. The J segment lost 1 base and the V segment lost 7 bases, leaving 4 bases of the junction unmatched. This CDR3 is built from 15 residues. Germline V lookup: CDR1 SGHRS, CDR2 YFSETQ. The CDR3 loop reads CASAVAGGNTGELFF. In DNA, the CDR3 is TGCGCCAGCGCCGTAGCGGGAGGGAACACCGGGGAGCTGTTTTTT.

V usage is TRBV10-3 and J usage is TRBJ1-5; D might be TRBD1 (5 bases). Per the germline V gene, CDR1 is ENHRY and CDR2 is SYGVKD. Trimming took 8 bases from V and 0 from J, leaving 14 bases between them. The length of the CDR3 is 15 residues. The CDR3 protein is CAIGAEGDSNQPQHF. CDR3 DNA: TGTGCCATCGGGGCCGAGGGCGATAGCAATCAGCCCCAGCATTTT.

Many counts were recorded for this clonotype. The rearrangement uses TRBV4-2 and TRBJ2-1, with TRBD2 identical over 9 bases. The CDR3 length is 15 residues. Germline V gene sequence: CDR1 LGHNA, CDR2 YNFKEQ. The V gene end was trimmed by 3 bases and the J gene end by 7 bases; junction bases not matched to a gene: 7. CDR3 loop: CASSHSLGLANEQFF. The CDR3 DNA reads as TGTGCCAGCAGCCATTCCCTCGGACTAGCGAATGAGCAGTTCTTC.

This clonotype was counted ten times or more. The V call is TRBV10-3, the J call TRBJ2-3, with D perhaps TRBD1 (5 bases). Germline V gene lookup returns CDR1 ENHRY and CDR2 SYGVKD. The CDR3 runs to 14 residues. Trimming took off 2 bases at V and 7 bases at J, with 13 bases between the two ends. The CDR3 bases are TGTGCCATCAGTGAGCGGGCAGGGCGGAATACGCAGTATTTT. This gives the protein CAISERAGRNTQYF.

The CDR3 loop reads CSVEGGGTSEFPSTDTQYF. The CDR3 nucleotides read TGCAGCGTTGAGGGGGGGGGGACTAGCGAGTTTCCTAGCACAGATACGCAGTATTTT. The chain has TRBV29-1 and TRBJ2-3, with 10 bases that match TRBD2. Per germline, CDR1 SQVTM and CDR2 ANQGSEA. After removal of 3 bases from V and 0 bases from J, the junction contained 15 bases not matched to a gene. This CDR3 region has 19 residues.

This clonotype has more than one count but fewer than ten. The CDR3 here is CASSADGAYEQYF. CDR3 in DNA: TGTGCCAGCAGTGCGGACGGCGCCTACGAGCAGTACTTC. The genes are TRBV11-2 and TRBJ2-7; D not certain. The CDR3 length is 13 residues. The germline gives CDR1 SGHAT, CDR2 FQNNGV. Between the trimmed V and J ends, which lost 6 bases and 2 bases, there was a span of 11 bases.

This clonotype has at least ten counts. V gene TRBV7-9 combines with J gene TRBJ2-1; D is unresolved. The germline CDR1 and CDR2 sequences are SEHNR and FQNEAQ (reference sequence). V was cut by 5 bases and J by 8 bases, with 7 bases left in between. CDR3 size: 11 residues. Written as DNA, the CDR3 is TGTGCCAGCAGCCGATCGGATGAGCAGTTCTTC. Its protein is CASSRSDEQFF.

This clonotype was seen more than once but under ten times. J is TRBJ1-3 and V is TRBV12-3 or TRBV12-4; maybe TRBD1 (6 bases). V was cut by 4 bases and J by 3 bases, with 7 bases left in between. The CDR3 sequence is 13 residues long. CDR3 bases: TGTGCCAGCAGTTCAGGGGTTGGAAACACCATATATTTT. Its translation is CASSSGVGNTIYF.

In this sample, this clonotype turned up many times. The chain employs TRBV5-4 and TRBJ2-3; no clear D gene. The germline V and J ends were trimmed by 0 bases and 3 bases, with 14 bases remaining between them. The CDR3 runs to 16 residues. Germline V gene sequence: CDR1 SGHNT, CDR2 YYREEE (reference sequence). Here the CDR3 DNA reads TGTGCCAGCAGCTTGGTAGGAGCAGTATTTACAGATACGCAGTATTTT. Protein sequence: CASSLVGAVFTDTQYF.

This clonotype was observed many times. The chain is built from TRBV14 and TRBJ2-2, with unresolved D. The length of the CDR3 is 13 residues. The germline V gene encodes CDR1 SGHDN and CDR2 FVKESK. Trimming took off 1 base at V and 6 bases at J, with 6 bases between the two ends. The CDR3 nucleotides read TGTGCCAGCAGCCAAGGGGGTGCCGGGGAGCTGTTTTTT. Translating gives CASSQGGAGELFF.

The gene calls are TRBV30 and TRBJ2-2, with TRBD2 matching 9 bases. Germline V lookup: CDR1 GTSNPN, CDR2 SVGIG (reference sequence). CDR3 size: 13 residues. After removal of 3 bases from V and 8 bases from J, the junction contained 4 bases not matched to a gene. CDR3 loop: CAWSGLASGELFF. Here the CDR3 DNA reads TGTGCCTGGAGCGGACTAGCGTCTGGGGAGCTGTTTTTT.

This clonotype was counted only a few times. V and J are TRBV5-1 and TRBJ2-5; D may be TRBD1 (6 bases). This CDR3 spans 15 amino acids. The ends were cut back, 4 bases at V and 7 bases at J, with 20 bases in the middle. Per the germline V gene, CDR1 is SGHRS and CDR2 is YFSETQ. CDR3 sequence: CASSDKLGGKATQYF. CDR3 nucleotide sequence: TGCGCCAGCAGCGATAAACTAGGGGGAAAAGCGACCCAGTACTTC. The variable domain in full, with the rest retrieved from reference TRBV5-1 and TRBJ2-5, is KAGVTQTPRYLIKTRGQQVTLSCSPISGHRSVSWYQQTPGQGLQFLFEYFSETQRNKGNFPGRFSGRQFSNSRSEMNVSTLELGDSALYLCASSDKLGGKATQYFGPGTRLLVL.

This clonotype was detected many times. The chain couples TRBV4-2 to TRBJ2-1; D is perhaps TRBD1 or TRBD2 (5 bases each). Trimming cost V 0 bases and J 8 bases, with 11 bases left between them. Germline V gives CDR1 LGHNA, CDR2 YNFKEQ. The CDR3 runs 14 residues. The CDR3 here is CASSQERGAHEQFF. CDR3 nucleotide sequence: TGTGCCAGCAGCCAAGAAAGAGGGGCCCATGAGCAGTTCTTC.